This T cell receptor beta chain derives from a study of CD8 T cells in Susac syndrome. The V and J ends lost 5 bases and 7 bases, in that order; junction bases with no gene match: 5. CDR1 is SGHTA and CDR2 is FQGNSA in the germline V gene. CDR3 length: 13 amino acids. The multiple sclerosis control group was made up of treatment-naive patients with stable or active relapsing-remitting disease. TEMRA cells were FACS-enriched, with CD8+ and CD4+ T cells isolated negatively. This clonotype was detected only a few times. RNA in amounts of about 0.5 to 1 ug was reverse transcribed with random hexamers. MiXCR, run by TCRdb on the immunoSEQ multiplex PCR reads, gives a single entry per CDR3 protein. The sample includes fewer than 150,000 distinct CDR3 sequences, around 91% of them seen just once.

The origin of this receptor is a human donor with multiple sclerosis. J is TRBJ1-5 and V is TRBV7-2; the match to TRBD1 covers 7 bases. Sequenced: CD8+ T cells from PBMCs. CDR3: CASSVTGKQPQHF. CDR3 sequence (DNA): TGTGCCAGCAGCGTGACAGGGAAGCAGCCCCAGCATTTT.